This is a list of T cell receptor beta chains from one sample in a study of T cells in Graves' hyperthyroidism and ophthalmopathy. Each CDR3 protein gets one entry after TCRdb re-called the multiplex PCR reads with MiXCR. The data show around 700,000 distinct CDR3 sequences, roughly a sixth seen once. Material for sequencing was blood. These receptors were obtained from a woman aged 50 to 60 with Graves' hyperthyroidism that later progressed to Graves' ophthalmopathy. Both conserved end residues are trimmed from each CDR3. The listing skips clone size in some rows; elsewhere it reads once, few, many or a size class.

size: .
V: TRBV10-1
J: TRBJ2-7
CDR3: ASSAVTGGEQY

size: .
V: TRBV11-2
J: TRBJ1-5
CDR3: ATAVGPNSAQH

size: few
V: TRBV5-1
J: TRBJ1-2
CDR3: ASVADGTYGYT

size: .
V: TRBV6-5
J: TRBJ2-2
CDR3: ASSYGAAGTTGELF

size: many
V: TRBV5-1
J: TRBJ2-2
CDR3: ASSLAGGTGELF

size: .
V: TRBV9
J: TRBJ2-1
CDR3: ASSTSGTKGNEQF

size: few
V: TRBV20-1
J: TRBJ2-7
CDR3: SASRRDEQY

size: .
V: TRBV12-3/TRBV12-4
J: TRBJ1-1
CDR3: AGSQSDRGIEAF

size: few
V: TRBV12-5
J: TRBJ1-2
CDR3: ASARTGGYGYT

size: few
V: TRBV5-1
J: TRBJ2-5
CDR3: ASSIRQGETQY

size: few
V: TRBV6-4
J: TRBJ1-2
CDR3: ASSDGGTGVYGYT

size: .
V: TRBV6-1
J: TRBJ2-7
CDR3: ASVKRQGAYEQY

size: many
V: TRBV30
J: TRBJ1-5
CDR3: AWSGGVLQPQH

size: many
V: TRBV20-1
J: TRBJ1-1
CDR3: SARVQGSGNTEAF

size: many
V: TRBV5-6
J: TRBJ1-1
CDR3: ASSLPQNTEAF

size: many
V: TRBV9
J: TRBJ1-2
CDR3: ASTNLGDKYGYT

size: few
V: TRBV20-1
J: TRBJ2-2
CDR3: SARDRDSLEAGELF